The 31 T cell receptor beta chains below come from one sample, sequenced in a study of vaccination and CD4 T cells after COVID-19. Treatment in this sample: approximately 9-day PBMC culture with coronavirus spike peptide pools or control peptides (ViraFEST assay). Antigen specificity for these receptors is unknown. The Oncomine TCR Beta short-read assay was applied to DNA of cultured CD4+ T cells. TCRdb reprocessed the PCR reads with MiXCR, giving one entry per CDR3 protein. The sample contains over 15,000 distinct CDR3 sequences, 36% of which appear only once. Specimen: CD4+ T cells from blood, cultured in vitro, collected before SARS-CoV-2 vaccination. The receptors here all came from a human donor who received a COVID-19 vaccine.

The rearrangement uses TRBV5-1 and TRBJ2-3; D is ambiguous. V lost 3 bases and J lost 0, with 5 bases in between. Germline V CDR1 and CDR2: SGHRS, YFSETQ. The CDR3 totals 13 residues. The CDR3 sequence is CASSSASTDTQYF. The CDR3 region has the DNA TGCGCCAGCAGCTCCGCTAGCACAGATACGCAGTATTTT.

The chain combines TRBV7-6 with TRBJ2-7; D not certain. The CDR3 is 18 residues long. The V gene lost 1 base and the J gene lost 2 bases, with 21 bases spanning the gap. Germline lookup yields CDR1 SGHVS and CDR2 FNYEAQ. CDR3 amino acids: CASSLGPAVGIGAYEQYF. The CDR3 coding sequence is TGTGCCAGCAGCTTAGGTCCGGCTGTAGGGATTGGGGCCTACGAGCAGTACTTC.

This chain uses TRBV6-1 with TRBJ2-7, with D tentatively TRBD2 (5 bases). The CDR3 loop spans 15 amino acids. Germline CDR1 MNHNS, CDR2 SASEGT. With 6 bases removed from V and 2 bases from J, the gap between germline ends came to 17 bases. The CDR3 DNA reads as TGTGCCAGCAGGCCTGTAGGCACCGGGGCCTACGAGCAGTACTTC. This codes for CASRPVGTGAYEQYF.

This chain links TRBV21-1 with TRBJ1-3; TRBD1 is the table's D call and was not checked against the DNA. TRBV21-1 is a pseudogene locus. The CDR3 totals 16 residues. CDR3 residues: CASSAGTVNSGNTIYF. In DNA form, the CDR3 reads TGTGCCAGCAGCGCTGGGACAGTCAACTCTGGAAACACCATATATTTT.

This clonotype is medium-sized by share. The chain employs TRBV20-1 and TRBJ1-2, with 7 bases fitting TRBD1. Trimming took 3 bases from V and 4 from J; bases not matched to a gene: 8. From germline, CDR1 is DFQATT and CDR2 SNEGSKA (reference sequence). This CDR3 comprises 14 residues. CDR3 residues: CSASPGQLGYGYTF. The CDR3 region has the DNA TGCAGTGCTAGCCCGGGACAGCTTGGCTATGGCTACACCTTC.

This chain joins TRBV7-3 and TRBJ2-7, with D uncertain. With 1 base removed from V and 5 bases from J, the gap between germline ends came to 12 bases. CDR1 SGHTA and CDR2 FQGTGA come from the germline V gene. The CDR3 is made up of 14 amino acids. The CDR3 here is CASSLNGRLDEQYF. The DNA for the CDR3 is TGTGCCAGCAGCTTAAATGGTCGATTGGACGAGCAGTACTTC.

This clonotype was found once. The rearrangement uses TRBV7-9 and TRBJ2-1, with TRBD2 identical over 9 bases. Germline CDR1 and CDR2: SEHNR and FQNEAQ (reference sequence). The CDR3 consists of 17 residues. The V gene end was trimmed by 5 bases and the J gene end by 0 bases; junction bases not matched to a gene: 8. DNA of the CDR3: TGTGCCAGCAGCCCCGGGACTAGCTGGAGCTCCTACAATGAGCAGTTCTTC. This encodes CASSPGTSWSSYNEQFF.

This clonotype has a handful of counts. The chain is built from TRBV6-2 or TRBV6-3 and TRBJ1-1; D uncertain. The CDR3 runs 13 residues. Trimming stripped 6 bases from V and 4 bases from J, with 12 bases between. CDR1 is MNHEY, CDR2 SVGEGT, per germline. The CDR3 sequence is CASRSAAITEAFF. The CDR3 nucleotides read TGTGCCAGCAGGTCGGCGGCGATCACTGAAGCTTTCTTT.

Only a few counts were recorded for this clonotype. This chain uses TRBV11-3 with TRBJ2-3; D perhaps matches TRBD2 (6 bases). V lost 1 base to trimming and J lost 4 bases, with 12 bases between them. Germline V CDR1 and CDR2: SGHNT, YENEEA. CDR3 length equals 15 residues. CDR3 sequence: CASSLVSGQADTQYF. DNA of the CDR3: TGTGCCAGCAGCTTAGTTAGCGGCCAGGCAGATACGCAGTATTTT.

The rearrangement joins TRBV19 to TRBJ1-5; tentatively, D is TRBD1 (5 bases). Trimming removed 5 bases at V and 3 bases at J, with 8 bases between. The CDR3 runs 13 residues. Germline CDR1 is LNHDA and CDR2 is SQIVND (reference sequence). CDR3 in DNA: TGTGCCAGTAGTGCAGGGATCAATCAGCCCCAGCATTTT. Amino acid sequence: CASSAGINQPQHF.

The chain couples TRBV20-1 to TRBJ2-7; the D is unclear. Germline V gene lookup returns CDR1 DFQATT and CDR2 SNEGSKA (reference sequence). The CDR3 runs 12 residues. Trimming took 6 bases from V and 0 from J, leaving 9 bases between them. CDR3 protein: CSAKLDSYEQYF. Here the CDR3 DNA reads TGCAGTGCAAAACTTGACTCCTACGAGCAGTACTTC.

The V and J genes are TRBV7-3 and TRBJ2-5; TRBD2 matches 10 bases. The ends lost 5 bases at V and 4 bases at J; junction bases unmatched: 10. Germline V gene data show CDR1 as SGHTA and CDR2 as FQGTGA. The CDR3 runs to 16 residues. CDR3 region: CASSPSGGGETETQYF. CDR3 sequence (DNA): TGTGCCAGCAGCCCCAGCGGGGGGGGAGAGACAGAGACCCAGTACTTC.

The chain couples TRBV11-2 to TRBJ1-2; D gene uncertain. With 6 bases removed from V and 5 bases from J, the gap between germline ends came to 13 bases. The CDR3 consists of 13 residues. From germline, CDR1 is SGHAT and CDR2 FQNNGV. The CDR3 nucleotides are TGTGCCAGCAGTTCGGGCACGCCTTATGGCTACACCTTC. Protein product: CASSSGTPYGYTF.

This clonotype was counted only a few times. The chain recombines TRBV6-2 or TRBV6-3 with TRBJ1-6, with D hard to call. V lost 4 bases and J 7 bases, leaving 14 bases between the germline ends. The germline CDR1 and CDR2 sequences are MNHEY and SVGEGT. CDR3 length equals 15 residues. The CDR3 DNA follows: TGTGCCAGCAGTTGGCGGTGGGGTGAGAATTCACCCCTCCACTTT. Protein product: CASSWRWGENSPLHF.

This clonotype was seen a handful of times. The chain is built from TRBV6-2 or TRBV6-3 and TRBJ1-1; the D is unclear. The germline gives CDR1 MNHEY, CDR2 SVGEGT. V was clipped by 2 bases and J by 4 bases, with 14 bases between them. The CDR3 is made up of 15 amino acids. The CDR3 reads CASSYIPGEGTEAFF. The DNA for the CDR3 is TGTGCCAGCAGTTACATACCCGGGGAGGGCACTGAAGCTTTCTTT.

This clonotype turned up a few times. The V call is TRBV11-2, the J call TRBJ2-5; TRBD2 aligns across 8 bases. This CDR3 is 15 amino acids long. V shed 5 bases and J 5 bases; nucleotides not matched to a gene: 10. Germline CDR1 is SGHAT and CDR2 is FQNNGV. As DNA, the CDR3 is TGTGCCAGCAGCCGCGGGGGGACTCTAGCGGAGACCCAGTACTTC. Translated, it gives CASSRGGTLAETQYF.

The rearrangement joins TRBV24-1 to TRBJ2-4, with D perhaps matching TRBD1 or TRBD2 (5 bases each). The germline gives CDR1 KGHDR, CDR2 SFDVKD. This CDR3 is 15 amino acids long. V gave up 3 bases and J gave up 0 bases, with 8 bases separating them. The CDR3 bases are TGTGCCACCAGTGATGCAGGGACAGCCAAAAACATTCAGTACTTC. Translating gives CATSDAGTAKNIQYF.

This chain connects TRBV12-3 or TRBV12-4 to TRBJ2-2; TRBD2 agrees at 7 bases. The CDR3 has 14 residues. Trimming took 5 bases from V and 2 from J; bases not matched to a gene: 2. CDR3 in amino acids: CASSMGLNTGELFF. In nucleotides, the CDR3 is TGTGCCAGCAGTATGGGACTAAACACCGGGGAGCTGTTTTTT.

By frequency in the sample, this clonotype is medium-sized. This chain connects TRBV15 to TRBJ1-1; no clear D gene. This CDR3 spans 11 amino acids. Trimming pared 4 bases from V and 0 bases from J, leaving 0 bases between. CDR1 and CDR2 from the germline V gene are LNHNV and YYDKDF (reference sequence). CDR3 nucleotide sequence: TGTGCCACCAGCATGAACACTGAAGCTTTCTTT. It encodes CATSMNTEAFF.

The chain links TRBV11-1 to TRBJ1-4, with 9 nucleotides matching TRBD1. Per the germline V gene, CDR1 is SGHAT and CDR2 is FQDESV (reference sequence). The V segment lost 5 bases and the J segment 5 bases; nucleotides outside the gene matches: 6. The CDR3 covers 15 residues. CDR3 protein: CASSQTGTGNEKLFF. The CDR3 coding sequence is TGTGCCAGCAGCCAAACCGGGACAGGGAATGAAAAACTGTTTTTT. The full variable domain, rest sourced from reference TRBV11-1 and TRBJ1-4, is EAEVAQSPRYKITEKSQAVAFWCDPISGHATLYWYRQILGQGPELLVQFQDESVVDDSQLPKDRFSAERLKGVDSTLKIQPAELGDSAMYLCASSQTGTGNEKLFFGSGTQLSVL.

This clonotype was observed a handful of times. The rearrangement links TRBV2 to TRBJ1-6, with D possibly being TRBD1 (5 bases). The CDR3 length is 14 residues. Germline values: CDR1 SNHLY, CDR2 FYNNEI. Deletions cut 6 bases from V and 10 bases from J, with 16 bases between. CDR3: CASSAQEEGSPLHF. The CDR3 DNA reads TGTGCCAGCAGCGCACAGGAGGAGGGATCACCCCTCCACTTT.

The rearrangement links TRBV10-2 to TRBJ2-1; 8 positions match TRBD1. CDR1 WSHSY and CDR2 SAAADI come from the germline V gene. The V and J ends lost 8 bases and 5 bases, in that order; junction bases with no gene match: 5. This CDR3 has 13 residues. CDR3 bases: TGCGCCAGCGAGGACAGGGCCGACAATGAGCAGTTCTTC. Amino acids: CASEDRADNEQFF.

This clonotype is labeled as medium-sized. V gene TRBV30 combines with J gene TRBJ1-6; weak D call: TRBD1 (6 bases). The CDR3 runs 15 residues. CDR1 is GTSNPN and CDR2 is SVGIG in the germline V gene (reference sequence). V was cut by 2 bases and J by 10 bases, with 18 bases left in between. The CDR3 sequence is CAWSPRTAPGSPLHF. In DNA form, the CDR3 reads TGTGCCTGGAGTCCTAGGACAGCACCCGGGTCACCCCTCCACTTT.

This clonotype showed up just a few times. The chain has TRBV20-1 and TRBJ2-3, with 7 bases matching TRBD2. Germline V gives CDR1 DFQATT, CDR2 SNEGSKA (reference sequence). CDR3 length: 16 residues. Unmatched junction bases numbered 18, after V lost 6 bases and J lost 6 bases. The CDR3 region is CSATVESKRGDDTQYF. DNA of the CDR3: TGCAGTGCCACCGTAGAAAGTAAGCGGGGCGACGATACGCAGTATTTT.

This clonotype was seen a single time. A much bigger clone sits one base away, suggesting this may be a read error. The chain joins TRBV6-1 to TRBJ2-5; D is perhaps TRBD1 or TRBD2 (5 bases each). This CDR3 is built from 17 residues. Germline values: CDR1 MNHNS, CDR2 SASEGT. Trimming stripped 5 bases from V and 9 bases from J, with 28 bases between. CDR3 nucleotide sequence: TGTGCCAGCAGTCAAACCACAGACAGCCTGGGGTCGGAGGCCCAGTACTTC. It encodes CASSQTTDSLGSEAQYF.

This clonotype was counted once. The chain combines TRBV24-1 with TRBJ2-3; D gene ambiguous. V was pared by 5 bases and J by 4 bases, with 21 bases between. Germline CDR1 and CDR2: KGHDR and SFDVKD. CDR3 length equals 17 residues. This CDR3 reads CATSVRAVSGASDTQYF. In DNA, the CDR3 is TGTGCCACCAGTGTCCGCGCCGTTTCAGGCGCCTCAGATACGCAGTATTTT.

In nucleotides, the CDR3 is TGCGCCAGCAGCATCCGGGACAGTTCCTACAATGAGCAGTTCTTC. Its translation is CASSIRDSSYNEQFF. V gene TRBV5-1 combines with J gene TRBJ2-1, with 7 bases aligning to TRBD1. V gave up 4 bases and J gave up 1 base; unmatched junction bases: 5. CDR1 SGHRS and CDR2 YFSETQ come from the germline V gene. This CDR3 contains 15 residues.

The chain couples TRBV29-1 to TRBJ1-1; tentatively, D is TRBD1 (6 bases). The CDR3 is 13 amino acids. V lost 3 bases to trimming and J lost 4 bases, with 12 bases between them. Per germline, CDR1 SQVTM and CDR2 ANQGSEA. CDR3 residues: CSVDPGATTEAFF. The DNA of the CDR3 is TGCAGCGTTGATCCGGGGGCTACCACTGAAGCTTTCTTT. The complete variable domain, with remaining parts taken from reference TRBV29-1 and TRBJ1-1, reads SAVISQKPSRDICQRGTSLTIQCQVDSQVTMMFWYRQQPGQSLTLIATANQGSEATYESGFVIDKFPISRPNLTFSTLTVSNMSPEDSSIYLCSVDPGATTEAFFGQGTRLTVV.

This clonotype was seen only a few times. V usage is TRBV7-3 and J usage is TRBJ2-3; 10 bases fit TRBD1. The CDR3 spans 14 residues. From germline, CDR1 is SGHTA and CDR2 FQGTGA. The V gene end was trimmed by 2 bases and the J gene end by 6 bases; junction bases not matched to a gene: 2. The CDR3 DNA sequence: TGTGCCAGCAGCTTAGGGACAGGGGAGGATACGCAGTATTTT. Its protein product is CASSLGTGEDTQYF. The entire variable domain, with the rest obtained from reference TRBV7-3 and TRBJ2-3, is as follows: GAGVSQTPSNKVTEKGKYVELRCDPISGHTALYWYRQSLGQGPEFLIYFQGTGAADDSGLPNDRFFAVRPEGSVSTLKIQRTERGDSAVYLCASSLGTGEDTQYFGPGTRLTVL.

The V gene is TRBV12-2, the J gene TRBJ2-7. TRBV12-2 constitutes a pseudogene. This CDR3 comprises 16 residues. The CDR3 DNA sequence: TGTGCAAGTCGCTTAGGGTTGGCGGCTCATGCCTACGAGCAGTACTTC. Protein product: CASRLGLAAHAYEQYF.

This clonotype was picked up a small number of times. This rearrangement joins TRBV30 to TRBJ2-5; D gene uncertain. The germline V gene has CDR1 GTSNPN and CDR2 SVGIG (reference sequence). The CDR3 loop spans 14 amino acids. The V end lost 2 bases, the J end lost 2 bases, and 12 bases lay between the germline ends. The CDR3 DNA reads as TGTGCCTGGAGTAAGCAGGTCCCACAAGAGACCCAGTACTTC. Protein sequence: CAWSKQVPQETQYF.